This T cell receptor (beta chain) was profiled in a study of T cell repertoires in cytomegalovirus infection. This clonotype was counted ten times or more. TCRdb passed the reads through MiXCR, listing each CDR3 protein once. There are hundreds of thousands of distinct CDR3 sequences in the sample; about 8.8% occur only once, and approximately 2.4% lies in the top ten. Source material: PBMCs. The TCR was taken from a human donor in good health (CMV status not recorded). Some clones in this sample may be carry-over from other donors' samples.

DNA for the CDR3: TGTGCCAGCAGTCCGGTGGACGGTGAAGCTTTCTTT. This gives the protein CASSPVDGEAFF. The gene calls are TRBV27 and TRBJ1-1; no clear D. Between the trimmed V and J ends, which lost 5 bases and 7 bases, there was a span of 11 bases. CDR1 and CDR2 (germline): MNHEY, SMNVEV (reference sequence). The CDR3 spans 12 residues.